Listed here are 27 T cell receptor beta chains from one sample, sequenced in a study of response to subunit inactivated influenza vaccine. From the RT-PCR reads, TCRdb called clonotypes with MiXCR, one entry per CDR3 protein. The repertoire holds about 570,000 distinct CDR3 sequences, 11% seen once, with approximately 10% in the top ten. The same sample was also used in a study of T cells expressing NK-cell markers. From that paper: 5'RACE template switching built TCR beta cDNA with unique molecular identifiers.

The sample here was PBMCs from blood, taken on the day of vaccination. Receptors were obtained from a man aged 50 or older who received an inactivated influenza vaccine.

CDR3 amino acids: CASSPRIQRGYNEQFF. The CDR3 DNA sequence: TGTGCCAGCTCACCACGAATCCAGCGGGGGTACAATGAGCAGTTCTTC. The chain employs TRBV18 and TRBJ2-1; 8 positions agree with TRBD2. The V segment lost 1 base and the J segment 4 bases; nucleotides outside the gene matches: 6. This CDR3 region has 16 residues. Germline V CDR1 and CDR2: KGHSH, LQKENI.

This clonotype was picked up a small number of times. This chain links TRBV5-5 with TRBJ2-2; D not certain. The CDR3 extends over 14 amino acids. Germline lookup yields CDR1 SGHKS and CDR2 YYEKEE (reference sequence). The V gene lost 0 bases and the J gene lost 3 bases, with 6 bases spanning the gap. DNA for the CDR3: TGTGCCAGCAGCTTGGTTCCTCACACCGGGGAGCTGTTTTTT. Its translation is CASSLVPHTGELFF.

This chain uses TRBV12-3 or TRBV12-4 with TRBJ2-7; D gene unclear. The CDR3 is made up of 14 amino acids. Trimming pared 4 bases from V and 9 bases from J, leaving 19 bases between. CDR3 nucleotides: TGTGCCAGCAGTTATGGATCCGGGTCGCGAGGGCAGTACTTC. Its protein product is CASSYGSGSRGQYF.

The chain has TRBV5-1 and TRBJ2-2; D uncertain. V was cut by 4 bases and J by 6 bases, with 13 bases left in between. This CDR3 has 14 amino acids. CDR1 is SGHRS, CDR2 YFSETQ, per germline. CDR3 bases: TGCGCCAGCAGCAAAGGAGAGTCTGCCGGGGAGCTGTTTTTT. Protein product: CASSKGESAGELFF. The full variable domain, completed using reference TRBV5-1 and TRBJ2-2, is KAGVTQTPRYLIKTRGQQVTLSCSPISGHRSVSWYQQTPGQGLQFLFEYFSETQRNKGNFPGRFSGRQFSNSRSEMNVSTLELGDSALYLCASSKGESAGELFFGEGSRLTVL.

In its sample, this clonotype was seen a few times. The chain links TRBV3-1 to TRBJ2-1; 10 positions match TRBD1. The V and J ends lost 4 bases and 4 bases, in that order; junction bases with no gene match: 7. The CDR3 extends over 16 amino acids. Germline V gene data show CDR1 as LGHDT and CDR2 as YNNKEL (reference sequence). The CDR3 here is CASSLSDRGLYNEQFF. The CDR3 DNA follows: TGTGCCAGCAGCCTGTCCGACAGGGGGCTTTACAATGAGCAGTTCTTC.

The sample holds a few counts of this clonotype. The rearrangement links TRBV9 to TRBJ2-3, with 9 bases lining up with TRBD2. Trimming at V came to 0 bases and at J to 7 bases, leaving 6 bases not matched to a gene. The CDR3 extends over 15 amino acids. The germline V gene encodes CDR1 SGDLS and CDR2 YYNGEE. Here the CDR3 DNA reads TGTGCCAGCAGCGTAGTTGCGGGGGGGCGATATACGCAGTATTTT. This codes for CASSVVAGGRYTQYF.

This clonotype was observed many times. The chain uses TRBV12-3 or TRBV12-4 and TRBJ2-2; the D gene is possibly TRBD1 (5 bases). The length of the CDR3 is 14 residues. In nucleotides, the CDR3 is TGTGCTAGTAGCAGTGGGGCGGACACCGGGGAGCTGTTTTTT. As protein: CASSSGADTGELFF.

The chain uses TRBV5-1 and TRBJ1-2; no clear D gene. V was shortened by 5 bases and J by 3 bases, with 11 bases between the two germline ends. The CDR3 has 13 amino acids. Germline V gene sequence: CDR1 SGHRS, CDR2 YFSETQ. The CDR3, as DNA: TGCGCCAGCAGACCTCACGCTGACTATGGCTACACCTTC. Translating gives CASRPHADYGYTF.

This clonotype was detected many times. This rearrangement joins TRBV12-3 or TRBV12-4 to TRBJ2-1; D might be TRBD1 (6 bases). V lost 6 bases to trimming and J lost 0 bases, with 12 bases between them. CDR3 length: 15 amino acids. The CDR3, as DNA: TGTGCCAGCAGGACCCAGGGGTCCTCCTACAATGAGCAGTTCTTC. This encodes CASRTQGSSYNEQFF.

In this sample, this clonotype turned up a few times. The genes are TRBV24-1 and TRBJ2-5, with 8 bases matching TRBD1. The CDR3 is made up of 16 amino acids. Looked up from germline, CDR1 is KGHDR and CDR2 is SFDVKD. V lost 3 bases and J lost 4; bases outside the gene matches: 9. In DNA, the CDR3 is TGTGCCACCAGTGATGGACAGGGAAGGTTTGGAGAGACCCAGTACTTC. Encoded protein: CATSDGQGRFGETQYF.

The chain's CDR3 is CSVAQGAHRRETQYF. The CDR3 bases are TGCAGCGTTGCTCAAGGGGCCCACCGGAGAGAGACCCAGTACTTC. This chain uses TRBV29-1 with TRBJ2-5, with a weak D call TRBD1 (5 bases). Germline values: CDR1 SQVTM, CDR2 ANQGSEA. This CDR3 has 15 residues. Trimming pared 4 bases from V and 4 bases from J, leaving 19 bases between.

V and J are TRBV28 and TRBJ2-3, with D maybe TRBD2 (5 bases). CDR1 MDHEN and CDR2 SYDVKM come from the germline V gene. Trimming shortened V by 0 bases and J by 0 bases, and 10 bases separated the two germline ends. The CDR3 length is 16 residues. CDR3 residues: CASSLWGAASTDTQYF. In DNA, the CDR3 is TGTGCCAGCAGTTTATGGGGAGCGGCTAGCACAGATACGCAGTATTTT.

The V and J genes are TRBV20-1 and TRBJ1-2, with 9 bases aligning to TRBD1. V was clipped by 6 bases and J by 5 bases; unmatched bases: 7. The CDR3 consists of 13 residues. Germline CDR1 DFQATT, CDR2 SNEGSKA (reference sequence). The CDR3 DNA sequence: TGCAGTGCGCGGACAGGGGTAGGATATGGCTACACCTTC. Protein sequence: CSARTGVGYGYTF.

This chain uses TRBV20-1 with TRBJ1-2; D is possibly TRBD1 (5 bases). The germline V and J ends were trimmed by 6 bases and 0 bases, with 14 bases remaining between them. Germline lookup yields CDR1 DFQATT and CDR2 SNEGSKA (reference sequence). The CDR3 is 14 residues long. The CDR3 here is CSATRDAANYGYTF. CDR3 bases: TGCAGTGCCACCCGGGACGCCGCTAACTATGGCTACACCTTC.

This clonotype was detected a few times. V and J are TRBV5-1 and TRBJ2-3; tentatively, D is TRBD2 (6 bases). The CDR3 is 16 amino acids. V shed 0 bases and J shed 4 bases, with 15 bases lying between them. Germline V gene lookup returns CDR1 SGHRS and CDR2 YFSETQ. CDR3: CASSLGSRGRPDTQYF. The CDR3 DNA follows: TGCGCCAGCAGCTTGGGATCGCGGGGCCGCCCAGATACGCAGTATTTT.

Ten or more counts support this clonotype. The chain is built from TRBV5-4 and TRBJ2-7, with TRBD2 matching over 7 bases. CDR1 and CDR2 from the germline V gene are SGHNT and YYREEE (reference sequence). This CDR3 contains 12 residues. Trimming removed 4 bases from V and 3 bases from J; junction bases left unmatched: 1. The CDR3 reads CASSRDYYEQYF. CDR3 nucleotides: TGTGCCAGCAGCAGGGACTACTACGAGCAGTACTTC.

This clonotype was seen ten or more times. CDR3 nucleotides: TGCAGCATTCTGCCGGCCTATGGAGAGACCCAGTACTTC. It encodes CSILPAYGETQYF. The J gene is TRBJ2-5, the V gene TRBV29-1; D gene ambiguous. The CDR3 is 13 residues long. The V gene's germline CDR1 is SQVTM and CDR2 ANQGSEA. The V end was cut by 8 bases, the J end by 4 bases, with 17 bases between. Combining the CDR3 with reference TRBV29-1 and TRBJ2-5 gives the whole variable domain SAVISQKPSRDICQRGTSLTIQCQVDSQVTMMFWYRQQPGQSLTLIATANQGSEATYESGFVIDKFPISRPNLTFSTLTVSNMSPEDSSIYLCSILPAYGETQYFGPGTRLLVL.

The chain recombines TRBV11-2 with TRBJ2-1, with TRBD1 matching 7 bases. The CDR3 is made up of 16 amino acids. The V gene's germline CDR1 is SGHAT and CDR2 FQNNGV. The ends lost 3 bases at V and 0 bases at J; junction bases unmatched: 5. In nucleotides, the CDR3 is TGTGCCAGCAGCTTGTGGCGGACAGGCTCCTACAATGAGCAGTTCTTC. Its translation is CASSLWRTGSYNEQFF.

The chain has TRBV11-1 and TRBJ1-1; 11 bases are a match to TRBD1. CDR1 and CDR2 (germline): SGHAT, FQDESV (reference sequence). The junction had 11 bases not matched to a gene; V was cut back by 5 bases and J by 0 bases. This CDR3 is 18 amino acids long. The CDR3 sequence: CASSPKRTGGFMNTEAFF. The CDR3 DNA is TGTGCCAGCAGCCCAAAGAGGACAGGGGGCTTCATGAACACTGAAGCTTTCTTT.

V gene TRBV6-1 combines with J gene TRBJ2-3; no reliable D call. The CDR3 is made up of 13 amino acids. Looked up from germline, CDR1 is MNHNS and CDR2 is SASEGT. The V end was cut by 6 bases, the J end by 1 base, with 8 bases between. CDR3 nucleotides: TGTGCCAGCAGAAAACACGGCACAGATACGCAGTATTTT. As protein: CASRKHGTDTQYF.

This clonotype occurred a few times. The chain joins TRBV9 to TRBJ1-1, with 8 bases aligning to TRBD1. Germline V gene data show CDR1 as SGDLS and CDR2 as YYNGEE. The CDR3 sequence is 13 residues long. Trimming at V came to 0 bases and at J to 5 bases, leaving 0 bases not matched to a gene. In DNA form, the CDR3 reads TGTGCCAGCAGCGTAGGGGACAGGACTGAAGCTTTCTTT. Its translation: CASSVGDRTEAFF.

The chain uses TRBV18 and TRBJ2-6; D is possibly TRBD1 or TRBD2 (6 bases each). The CDR3 covers 18 residues. Germline CDR1 reads KGHSH; CDR2 reads LQKENI. Trimming cost V 3 bases and J 4 bases, with 19 bases left between them. This CDR3 is CASSPRQGTPGGANVLTF. Here the CDR3 DNA reads TGTGCCAGCTCACCTCGTCAGGGGACTCCGGGAGGGGCCAACGTCCTGACTTTC. Based on the CDR3 plus reference TRBV18 and TRBJ2-6, the full variable domain is NAGVMQNPRHLVRRRGQEARLRCSPMKGHSHVYWYRQLPEEGLKFMVYLQKENIIDESGMPKERFSAEFPKEGPSILRIQQVVRGDSAAYFCASSPRQGTPGGANVLTFGAGSRLTVL.

The sample holds a few counts of this clonotype. V usage is TRBV9 and J usage is TRBJ1-1; D unresolved. The CDR3 runs to 15 residues. Between the trimmed V and J ends, which lost 0 bases and 0 bases, there was a span of 9 bases. CDR1 and CDR2 (germline): SGDLS, YYNGEE. CDR3 loop: CASSVAVEMNTEAFF. CDR3 nucleotides: TGTGCCAGCAGCGTAGCTGTGGAGATGAACACTGAAGCTTTCTTT.

In this sample, this clonotype turned up a few times. The gene calls are TRBV12-3 or TRBV12-4 and TRBJ2-7; 8 bases agree with TRBD1. V lost 7 bases to trimming and J lost 3 bases; unmatched junction nucleotides: 8. The CDR3 length is 14 residues. The CDR3 nucleotides read TGTGCCAGCACCGCCGGGACAGGCTACTACGAGCAGTACTTC. Its translation is CASTAGTGYYEQYF.

The rearrangement uses TRBV4-3 and TRBJ1-5; no clear D gene. The CDR3 length is 14 residues. The germline V gene encodes CDR1 LGHNA and CDR2 YSLEER. The V end was cut by 1 base, the J end by 2 bases, with 6 bases between. CDR3 DNA sequence: TGCGCCAGCAGCCAAGGTATAGGCAATCAGCCCCAGCATTTT. Translated: CASSQGIGNQPQHF.

The table lists this clonotype with a few counts. The CDR3 sequence is CASSSSGTREETQYF. Written as DNA, the CDR3 is TGTGCCAGCAGTTCCTCCGGGACTAGGGAGGAGACCCAGTACTTC. This chain links TRBV12-3 or TRBV12-4 with TRBJ2-5; 8 bases agree with TRBD2. Trimming at V came to 4 bases and at J to 5 bases, leaving 9 bases not matched to a gene. This CDR3 has 15 amino acids.

The chain uses TRBV7-2 and TRBJ2-2, with 10 bases lining up with TRBD1. There are 15 residues in the CDR3. The J segment lost 8 bases and the V segment lost 7 bases, leaving 10 bases of the junction unmatched. The germline gives CDR1 SGHTA, CDR2 FQGNSA. Here the CDR3 DNA reads TGTGCCAGCAATTCCGGGACAGGGGTTGTGGGGGAGCTGTTTTTT. This gives the protein CASNSGTGVVGELFF.